The present T cell receptor (beta chain) was sequenced within a study of shared clonotypes between healthy human individuals. Libraries were prepared by immunoSEQ multiplex PCR; TCRdb keeps only in-frame clonotypes and omits some of them. The top ten hold 1% to 1.5% of the sample, which has 1.4 million to 1.5 million clones, roughly 97% seen once. This sequence was found in a man younger than 45 in good health. Sequencing was done on a sample of naive CD4+ T cells sorted from blood. Subset: CD45RA+ positively selected.

In nucleotides, the CDR3 is TGTGCCAGTAGTTCCTTAGCGGGAGAGTACAATGAGCAGTTCTTC. This sequence encodes CASSSLAGEYNEQFF. The V gene is TRBV19, the J gene TRBJ2-1; TRBD2 agrees at 9 bases. The CDR3 runs 15 residues. V shed 5 bases, J shed 4 bases, and the junction held 6 bases outside the gene matches. Germline V gene data show CDR1 as LNHDA and CDR2 as SQIVND (reference sequence).